These 2 T cell receptor beta chains were sequenced from one sample in a study of OX40 agonist ivuxolimab in advanced cancers. Profiling relied on immunoSEQ multiplex PCR, and the TCRdb table lists in-frame clones only, not all of them. In the table there are tens of thousands of clones, around 90% of which are singletons. The sequences come from CD4+ or CD8+ T cells sorted from blood, collected in a trial of the OX40 agonist ivuxolimab. These receptors all come from an adult with an advanced solid tumor such as melanoma, head and neck, liver or kidney cancer.

This clone has a handful of counts. The CDR3 DNA is TGTGCCAGCAGTGAATATAACGATCGGGGTGAAGCTTTCTTT. This encodes CASSEYNDRGEAFF. The chain recombines TRBV25-1 with TRBJ1-1, with D hard to call. The V end lost 0 bases, the J end lost 7 bases, and 12 bases lay between the germline ends. This CDR3 is 14 amino acids long. The germline V gene encodes CDR1 MGHDK and CDR2 SYGVNS. Variable domain in full (rest from reference TRBV25-1 and TRBJ1-1): EADIYQTPRYLVIGTGKKITLECSQTMGHDKMYWYQQDPGMELHLIHYSYGVNSTEKGDLSSESTVSRIRTEHFPLTLESARPSHTSQYLCASSEYNDRGEAFFGQGTRLTVV.

The chain links TRBV5-5 to TRBJ2-7; D may be TRBD1 (5 bases). CDR1 is SGHKS, CDR2 YYEKEE, per germline (reference sequence). V gave up 6 bases and J gave up 0 bases, with 28 bases separating them. The CDR3 length is 19 residues. CDR3 sequence (DNA): TGTGCCAGCAACCCAGAGAGGAATGTTGGGGCCCATCCCTCCTACGAGCAGTACTTC. This gives the protein CASNPERNVGAHPSYEQYF.